This TCR beta chain emerged from a study of OX40 agonist ivuxolimab in advanced cancers. Study at large: Ivuxolimab is an agonistic anti-OX40 (CD134) antibody, and patients were treated with it. From about 20 to 80 years was the age range, with a mean of approximately 58 years, and around 83% were male. Antecedent anti-PD-1, anti-PD-L1 or anti-CTLA-4 therapy was permissible, with 30% to 50% having received some. Study-level points and caveats: There was clonal expansion of CD4+ and CD8+ blood T cells by week 6 at 0.1 to 3.0 mg/kg.

Assay: immunoSEQ multiplex PCR; the TCRdb copy retains only in-frame clones and omits some. Of about 45,000 clones detected, about 80% appear once; the ten largest clones hold 8.5% to 12%. This clone was seen once. What it recognizes is unknown. The V end was cut by 7 bases, the J end by 1 base, with 13 bases between. The germline V gene encodes CDR1 LNHDA and CDR2 SQIVND (reference sequence). This CDR3 spans 14 amino acids. The input for sequencing was CD4+ or CD8+ T cells sorted from blood, taken in a trial of the OX40 agonist ivuxolimab. The chain carries TRBV19 and TRBJ1-2, with TRBD1 as a possible D gene (5 bases). The TCR sequence derives from an adult with an advanced solid tumor such as melanoma, head and neck, liver or kidney cancer. The CDR3 is CASMGVSLNYGYTF. CDR3 sequence (DNA): TGTGCCAGTATGGGGGTTTCCCTTAACTATGGCTACACCTTC.